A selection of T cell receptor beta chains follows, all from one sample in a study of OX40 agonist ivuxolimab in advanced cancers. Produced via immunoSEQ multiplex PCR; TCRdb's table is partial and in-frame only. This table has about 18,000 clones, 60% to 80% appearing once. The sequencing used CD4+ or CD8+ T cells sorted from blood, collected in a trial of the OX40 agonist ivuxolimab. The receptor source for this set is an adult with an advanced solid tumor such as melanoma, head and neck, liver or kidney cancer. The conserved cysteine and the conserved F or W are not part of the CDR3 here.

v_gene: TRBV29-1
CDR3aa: SVGDSNQPQH

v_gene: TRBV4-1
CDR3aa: ASSQEVGLISSNEQF

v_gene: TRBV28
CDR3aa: ASRRDSRPGITVQPQH

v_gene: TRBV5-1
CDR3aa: ASSLETDTYGYT

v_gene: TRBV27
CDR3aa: ASSGSDWGLGEQY

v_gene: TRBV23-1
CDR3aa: ASSQLDRGQPQH

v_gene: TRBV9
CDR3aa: ASSPQDRGTEAF

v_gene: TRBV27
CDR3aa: ASNSGRQGNEQF

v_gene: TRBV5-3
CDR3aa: ARSFTRSGGPYATKNIQY

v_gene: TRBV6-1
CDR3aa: ASSEIGNTDTQY

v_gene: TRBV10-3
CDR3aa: AISESQGLTGELF

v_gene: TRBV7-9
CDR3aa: ASTGDIHYEQY

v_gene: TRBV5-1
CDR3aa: ASSPGQDSSPLH

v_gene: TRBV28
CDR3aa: ASSFSGISNQPQH

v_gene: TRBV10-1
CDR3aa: ASSDGGSYNSPLH

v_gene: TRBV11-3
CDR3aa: ASSPGWLDYEQY

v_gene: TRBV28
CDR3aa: ASSFLPYEQY

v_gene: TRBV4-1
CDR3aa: ASSQETGLAGGEQF

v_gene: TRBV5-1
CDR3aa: ASSRDSEKLF

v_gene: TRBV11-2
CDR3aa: ASSFPETGSSYEQY

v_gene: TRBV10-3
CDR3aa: AIRGTPMGSEQY

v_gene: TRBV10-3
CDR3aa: AISESGGNTEAF

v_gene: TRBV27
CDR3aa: ASIGTGRTEAF

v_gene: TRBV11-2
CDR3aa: ASSLQTSYEQY

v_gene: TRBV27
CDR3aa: ASSPRGVSTEAF

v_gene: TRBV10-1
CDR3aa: ASSASRDFYGYT

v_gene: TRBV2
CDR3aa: ASSDDRGHDEQY

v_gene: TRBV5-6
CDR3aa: ASSFGQGWNTEAF

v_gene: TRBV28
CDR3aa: ASSFPTSGPALLSYNEQF

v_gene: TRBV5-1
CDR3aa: ASSLGWAGVPDTQY

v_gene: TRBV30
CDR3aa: AQLGVLNTGELF

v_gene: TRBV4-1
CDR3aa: ASSQDSGDADTQY